These 28 T cell receptor beta chains share one sample of origin, sequenced in a study of blood T cell repertoires in COVID-19. The method was immunoSEQ multiplex PCR; TCRdb's version includes in-frame clones alone and lacks a portion of them. The data show 250,000 to 300,000 clones, with 88% seen just once and under 2.5% held by the top ten. The sequenced material came from PBMCs or T cells enriched from blood (not recorded which). The origin of the receptors is a woman aged 55-70 years in a cohort exposed to, infected with or recovered from COVID-19 (not recorded which).

The V call is TRBV6-5, the J call TRBJ2-3; TRBD2 might be the D (6 bases). CDR1 is MNHEY and CDR2 is SVGAGI in the germline V gene. V was cut by 2 bases and J by 2 bases, with 14 bases left in between. The CDR3 has 16 amino acids. The CDR3: CASSYSSSGPTDTQYF. The CDR3 coding sequence is TGTGCCAGCAGTTACAGTAGTAGCGGTCCCACAGATACGCAGTATTTT.

The chain uses TRBV19 and TRBJ2-2; unclear D gene. The CDR3 length is 14 residues. The germline V and J ends were trimmed by 6 bases and 1 base, with 9 bases remaining between them. The germline gives CDR1 LNHDA, CDR2 SQIVND (reference sequence). Here the CDR3 reads CASRFLWNTGELFF. The CDR3 DNA sequence: TGTGCCAGTAGGTTCTTGTGGAACACCGGGGAGCTGTTTTTT.

This clone was seen once. The rearrangement uses TRBV6-5 and TRBJ2-7; 11 bases fit TRBD2. Germline CDR1 and CDR2: MNHEY and SVGAGI. This CDR3 is 14 amino acids long. Unmatched junction bases numbered 4, after V lost 7 bases and J lost 2 bases. CDR3 residues: CASNAGLAAYEQYF. DNA of the CDR3: TGTGCCAGCAACGCGGGACTAGCGGCCTACGAGCAGTACTTC.

CDR3 sequence: CASSTRLTGGRVNQETQYF. For the CDR3, the DNA is TGTGCCAGCAGCACCCGGCTCACGGGGGGGAGGGTGAACCAAGAGACCCAGTACTTC. J is TRBJ2-5 and V is TRBV7-6, with 8 nucleotides matching TRBD2. The CDR3 has 19 residues. The V and J ends lost 5 bases and 0 bases, in that order; junction bases with no gene match: 17. Per germline, CDR1 SGHVS and CDR2 FNYEAQ. The complete variable domain, with remaining parts taken from reference TRBV7-6 and TRBJ2-5, reads GAGVSQSPRYKVTKRGQDVALRCDPISGHVSLYWYRQALGQGPEFLTYFNYEAQQDKSGLPNDRFSAERPEGSISTLTIQRTEQRDSAMYRCASSTRLTGGRVNQETQYFGPGTRLLVL.

This chain joins TRBV15 and TRBJ1-6; 8 nucleotides align to TRBD1. V shed 1 base, J shed 10 bases, and the junction held 6 bases outside the gene matches. Germline V gene data show CDR1 as LNHNV and CDR2 as YYDKDF (reference sequence). The CDR3 runs to 15 residues. This CDR3 is CATSRVSGGDSPLHF. CDR3 bases: TGTGCCACCAGCAGAGTTTCAGGGGGCGACTCACCCCTCCACTTT.

The J gene is TRBJ2-7, the V gene TRBV5-1; 10 bases align to TRBD1. CDR3 length equals 17 residues. The junction had 12 bases not matched to a gene; V was cut back by 0 bases and J by 6 bases. The germline gives CDR1 SGHRS, CDR2 YFSETQ. CDR3 sequence: CASSLAPGTGVYREQYF. The DNA of the CDR3 is TGCGCCAGCAGCTTGGCCCCCGGGACAGGGGTTTATCGCGAGCAGTACTTC.

This chain connects TRBV27 to TRBJ2-1; 8 bases align to TRBD2. The CDR3 totals 15 residues. The ends lost 3 bases at V and 7 bases at J; junction bases unmatched: 8. Germline CDR1 and CDR2: MNHEY and SMNVEV (reference sequence). CDR3 region: CASSFRLAGKNEQFF. The CDR3 DNA sequence: TGTGCCAGCAGTTTCAGGTTAGCGGGAAAGAATGAGCAGTTCTTC.

The chain combines TRBV27 with TRBJ2-7; D perhaps matches TRBD2 (5 bases). The CDR3 loop spans 14 amino acids. CDR1 MNHEY and CDR2 SMNVEV come from the germline V gene (reference sequence). V was cut by 1 base and J by 2 bases, with 9 bases left in between. The CDR3 DNA reads as TGTGCCAGCAGTTTATTAGGAGGCCCCTACGAGCAGTACTTC. Translation gives CASSLLGGPYEQYF.

This chain joins TRBV5-4 and TRBJ2-1, with TRBD2 matching 13 bases. The CDR3 runs to 18 residues. In germline, CDR1 is SGHNT, CDR2 YYREEE (reference sequence). V lost 5 bases, J lost 4 bases, and 12 bases stayed unmatched. The CDR3 loop reads CASSHPGLAGVRYNEQFF. Here the CDR3 DNA reads TGTGCCAGCAGTCATCCCGGACTAGCGGGAGTTAGGTACAATGAGCAGTTCTTC.

The chain employs TRBV5-1 and TRBJ2-1; 14 nucleotides match TRBD2. There are 17 residues in the CDR3. The ends lost 1 base at V and 10 bases at J; junction bases unmatched: 10. Germline V gene sequence: CDR1 SGHRS, CDR2 YFSETQ. DNA for the CDR3: TGCGCCAGCAGCTTGTTCGGGACTAGCGGGAGTCCCTTGGAGCAGTTCTTC. Translating it yields CASSLFGTSGSPLEQFF. The full variable domain, rest sourced from reference TRBV5-1 and TRBJ2-1, is KAGVTQTPRYLIKTRGQQVTLSCSPISGHRSVSWYQQTPGQGLQFLFEYFSETQRNKGNFPGRFSGRQFSNSRSEMNVSTLELGDSALYLCASSLFGTSGSPLEQFFGPGTRLTVL.

The V gene is TRBV25-1, the J gene TRBJ2-2; possibly TRBD2 for D (5 bases). Per the germline V gene, CDR1 is MGHDK and CDR2 is SYGVNS. The CDR3 covers 14 residues. V lost 4 bases and J 3 bases, leaving 9 bases between the germline ends. The CDR3 loop is CASSVLRDTGELFF. DNA for the CDR3: TGTGCCAGCAGTGTGTTGAGGGACACCGGGGAGCTGTTTTTT.

This clone was seen a few times. This chain joins TRBV2 and TRBJ2-7, with 10 bases that match TRBD1. Germline CDR1 SNHLY, CDR2 FYNNEI. The CDR3 length is 18 residues. V shed 6 bases, J shed 5 bases, and the junction held 19 bases outside the gene matches. The CDR3 DNA follows: TGTGCCAGCAGGTCACCGGGACAGGGGTTGGAAGGAAGGCACGAGCAGTACTTC. Translation gives CASRSPGQGLEGRHEQYF.

This clone has just a few counts. V is TRBV28 and J is TRBJ2-2; 8 positions match TRBD2. In germline, CDR1 is MDHEN, CDR2 SYDVKM. Trimming at V came to 7 bases and at J to 3 bases, leaving 7 bases not matched to a gene. The CDR3 runs to 15 residues. The CDR3 region is CASTAGGQDTGELFF. The CDR3 DNA is TGTGCCAGCACTGCGGGAGGTCAGGACACCGGGGAGCTGTTTTTT.

The J gene is TRBJ2-1, the V gene TRBV4-3; TRBD1 matches at 10 bases. The CDR3 has 19 amino acids. V lost 1 base and J lost 5; bases outside the gene matches: 14. Germline V lookup: CDR1 LGHNA, CDR2 YSLEER. In DNA form, the CDR3 reads TGCGCCAGCAGCCAAGTAAGACGACAGGGGGCAGGGAGACACAATGAGCAGTTCTTC. It specifies CASSQVRRQGAGRHNEQFF.

The V call is TRBV28, the J call TRBJ2-1, with TRBD1 identical over 8 bases. Germline CDR1 MDHEN, CDR2 SYDVKM. The CDR3 runs 15 residues. The V segment lost 7 bases and the J segment 4 bases; nucleotides outside the gene matches: 9. The CDR3 region has the DNA TGTGCCAGCATTGGCAGACAGGGGACATACAATGAGCAGTTCTTC. Translating it yields CASIGRQGTYNEQFF.

The chain carries TRBV11-2 and TRBJ1-4, with D perhaps matching TRBD1 (5 bases). Trimming left V 4 bases short and J 0 bases short, with 15 bases between. CDR1 is SGHAT and CDR2 is FQNNGV in the germline V gene. This CDR3 has 17 amino acids. CDR3 loop: CASSSGQKGATNEKLFF. The CDR3 coding sequence is TGTGCCAGCAGCTCCGGACAAAAAGGCGCAACTAATGAAAAACTGTTTTTT.

The V gene is TRBV27, the J gene TRBJ2-1, with 9 bases that match TRBD2. V trimming: 5 bases; J trimming: 9 bases; junction bases outside the gene matches: 14. The CDR3 spans 16 residues. Per the germline V gene, CDR1 is MNHEY and CDR2 is SMNVEV (reference sequence). CDR3 DNA: TGTGCCAGCAGTCTGCGACCCAGCGGGAGGAGCGGTGAGCAGTTCTTC. Its translation is CASSLRPSGRSGEQFF.

The chain links TRBV30 to TRBJ1-2; D might be TRBD1 (6 bases). With 3 bases removed from V and 3 bases from J, the gap between germline ends came to 11 bases. CDR3 size: 13 residues. Germline CDR1 reads GTSNPN; CDR2 reads SVGIG (reference sequence). CDR3: CAWRGTQHYGYTF. The CDR3 region has the DNA TGTGCCTGGAGGGGGACACAACACTATGGCTACACCTTC.

With regard to this clone: Other DNA sequences of this sample code for an identical CDR3. The genes are TRBV18 and TRBJ1-1, with D possibly TRBD1 on 5 matching bases. The CDR3 contains 14 residues. Germline loops: CDR1 KGHSH, CDR2 LQKENI. Trimming stripped 5 bases from V and 1 base from J, with 11 bases between. The CDR3, as DNA: TGTGCCAGCTCATCCGGGGGAGGGAACACTGAAGCTTTCTTT. This translates into CASSSGGGNTEAFF.

The J gene is TRBJ1-1, the V gene TRBV7-9, with D unresolved. This CDR3 has 14 residues. Trimming cost V 7 bases and J 1 base, with 13 bases left between them. The germline CDR1 and CDR2 sequences are SEHNR and FQNEAQ (reference sequence). This chain's CDR3 is CASTPFEGNTEAFF. The CDR3, as DNA: TGTGCCAGCACCCCGTTTGAGGGGAACACTGAAGCTTTCTTT.

This chain uses TRBV7-2 with TRBJ2-7; 11 nucleotides agree with TRBD1. Germline V gene data show CDR1 as SGHTA and CDR2 as FQGNSA. The CDR3 spans 15 residues. V was pared by 4 bases and J by 3 bases, with 5 bases of the junction left unmatched. CDR3 in DNA: TGTGCCAGCAGCTCTCGGACAGGGGGCGTCTACGAGCAGTACTTC. This gives the protein CASSSRTGGVYEQYF.

This chain uses TRBV7-9 with TRBJ1-5; possibly TRBD1 for D (5 bases). Germline lookup yields CDR1 SEHNR and CDR2 FQNEAQ (reference sequence). The CDR3 spans 16 residues. Trimming pared 2 bases from V and 3 bases from J, leaving 14 bases between. The CDR3 bases are TGTGCCAGCAGCTTAAGGTGGGGAGGGGACAATCAGCCCCAGCATTTT. This codes for CASSLRWGGDNQPQHF.

This chain connects TRBV2 to TRBJ2-4; perhaps TRBD1 as D (5 bases). The CDR3 extends over 14 amino acids. Germline lookup yields CDR1 SNHLY and CDR2 FYNNEI. The V end was cut by 1 base, the J end by 11 bases, with 15 bases between. The CDR3 bases are TGTGCCAGCAGTGAAGTGGGGAACCCAGGGCTTCAGTACTTC. Residues: CASSEVGNPGLQYF.

This chain links TRBV18 with TRBJ1-1; 11 bases match TRBD1. Losses at the gene ends were 6 bases for V and 3 bases for J; bases not matched to a gene: 6. CDR1 is KGHSH, CDR2 LQKENI, per germline. This CDR3 is 15 amino acids long. Here the CDR3 DNA reads TGTGCCAGCTCCCGCAAGGGACAGGGGGACACTGAAGCTTTCTTT. Translating gives CASSRKGQGDTEAFF.

V is TRBV3-1 (or the pseudogene TRBV3-2) and J is TRBJ1-1, with D perhaps TRBD1 (5 bases). CDR3 length: 14 residues. Trimming left V 4 bases short and J 4 bases short, with 13 bases between. Germline CDR1 is LGHDT and CDR2 is YNNKEL (reference sequence). This chain's CDR3 is CASSLREESTEAFF. The CDR3 coding sequence is TGTGCCAGCAGCCTCAGGGAAGAGAGCACTGAAGCTTTCTTT.

The chain couples TRBV2 to TRBJ2-7, with 7 bases identical to TRBD1. The junction had 4 bases not matched to a gene; V was cut back by 4 bases and J by 4 bases. The CDR3 is 13 amino acids. Germline V gives CDR1 SNHLY, CDR2 FYNNEI. This CDR3 reads CASSAGTVYEQYF. In DNA, the CDR3 is TGTGCCAGCAGTGCCGGGACAGTGTACGAGCAGTACTTC.

The J gene is TRBJ1-2, the V gene TRBV27; a possible D gene is TRBD1 (6 bases). CDR1 and CDR2 (germline): MNHEY, SMNVEV (reference sequence). The CDR3 is made up of 15 amino acids. Trimming removed 5 bases from V and 7 bases from J, with 20 bases in between. The CDR3 DNA is TGTGCCAGCAGTCTCACAGGGAATTCGGATTTTGGCTACACCTTC. Its protein is CASSLTGNSDFGYTF.

Remarks on this clone: The sample contains more than one DNA sequence encoding this CDR3. V and J are TRBV4-3 and TRBJ2-1; 9 bases fit TRBD2. Germline V gene data show CDR1 as LGHNA and CDR2 as YSLEER. V was clipped by 0 bases and J by 4 bases; unmatched bases: 4. The CDR3 extends over 16 amino acids. CDR3 amino acids: CASSQDLAGSYNEQFF. The CDR3 nucleotides read TGCGCCAGCAGCCAAGATCTAGCGGGATCTTACAATGAGCAGTTCTTC.